This is a list of T cell receptor beta chains from one sample in a study of cytomegalovirus exposure and HLA in healthy donors. Here immunoSEQ multiplex PCR was the method, and the copy in TCRdb shows in-frame clones only, minus some. This table holds fewer than 110,000 clones, 65% to 85% found once. Sequenced material: PBMCs. These receptors originate from a man aged 45-60 years in good health and CMV-seronegative. The CDR3 runs from the conserved cysteine through the conserved F or W. The D gene is left open where the match is weak. Some rows have no size entry. The others give once, few or many, or a class for an expanded clone.

j_call v_call clone_size d_call cdr3_nt cdr3_aa
TRBJ2-2 TRBV28 NA NA TGTGCCAGCTGGGCAGGGCCCGGGGAGCTGTTTTTT CASWAGPGELFF
TRBJ2-7 TRBV5-6 NA TRBD1 TGTGCCAGCAGCTTGGTACAAGGACAGGGGGCGAAGCAGTACTTC CASSLVQGQGAKQYF
TRBJ2-7 TRBV19 few NA TGTGCCAGTAGTCCAGACAGTGCCTCCTCCTACGAGCAGTACTTC CASSPDSASSYEQYF
TRBJ2-1 TRBV6-1 NA TRBD2 TGTGCCAGCCTCATAGCGGGAGGAGTCAATGAGCAGTTCTTC CASLIAGGVNEQFF
TRBJ1-4 TRBV7-9 NA TRBD1 TGTGCCAGCAGCGGGACAGGTTCGGCTAATGAAAAACTGTTTTTT CASSGTGSANEKLFF
TRBJ2-1 TRBV4-3 NA NA TGCGCCAGCAGCCAAGATGTCGCGGGTGAGCAGTTCTTC CASSQDVAGEQFF
TRBJ1-4 TRBV28 NA TRBD1 TGTGCCAGCAGGATAAGCGGACAGGGCAGAAGAGAAAAACTGTTTTTT CASRISGQGRREKLFF
TRBJ1-6 TRBV4-3 few TRBD1 TGCGCCAGCAGCCAGCAGCAAGGGGGCAGATCACCCCTCCACTTT CASSQQQGGRSPLHF
TRBJ2-7 TRBV28 NA TRBD1 TGTGCCAGCAGTCCCGGGACAGTCTACGAGCAGTACTTC CASSPGTVYEQYF
TRBJ1-1 TRBV19 NA NA TGTGCCACCACAAGGAACACTGAAGCTTTCTTT CATTRNTEAFF
TRBJ2-4 TRBV11-1 NA TRBD2 TGTGCCAGCCGGGAGGGGGAAGGCGCGGGAATTCAGTACTTC CASREGEGAGIQYF
TRBJ2-2 TRBV6-1 NA NA TGTGCCAGCAGTGAAGATTTAAGTTTTAGAGGGGAGCTGTTTTTT CASSEDLSFRGELFF
TRBJ2-7 TRBV5-1 NA NA TGCGCCAGCAGCTTGGCCTCTTTTAGCTCCTACGAGCAGTACTTC CASSLASFSSYEQYF
TRBJ1-3 TRBV29-1 NA NA TGCAGCGCCCAGGGGTTCTCTGGAAACACCATATATTTT CSAQGFSGNTIYF
TRBJ2-7 TRBV14 NA NA TGTGCCAGCAGCCTCTCGCGCTACGAGCAGTACTTC CASSLSRYEQYF
TRBJ1-6 TRBV28 NA NA TGTGCCAGCAGTTTAAGTGGAGGGTTGGGGTCTCTTTATGATTCACCCCTCCACTTT CASSLSGGLGSLYDSPLHF
TRBJ1-2 TRBV28 NA NA TGTGCCAGCAGATCAGGGGAGACCTATGGCTACACCTTC CASRSGETYGYTF
TRBJ1-4 TRBV6-5 NA NA TGTGCCAGCAGTTACCGGGGATTCGAGGAAAAACTGTTTTTT CASSYRGFEEKLFF
TRBJ1-6 TRBV2 NA NA TGTGCCAGCAGCGGGACAAAGAATTCACCCCTCCACTTT CASSGTKNSPLHF
TRBJ2-7 TRBV6-5 NA NA TGTGCCAGCATAGGAAGGGGCCACTACGAGCAGTACTTC CASIGRGHYEQYF
TRBJ1-5 TRBV18 NA NA TGTGCCAGCTCACGAAATACAGGGTTGGGTCAGCCCCAGCATTTT CASSRNTGLGQPQHF
TRBJ2-2 TRBV11-1 NA NA TGTGCCAGCAGCTTATTGTCTAAAGCCACCGGGGAGCTGTTTTTT CASSLLSKATGELFF
TRBJ1-5 TRBV28 NA TRBD1 TGTGCCAGCAGTTCGGACAGGGTTGATCAGCCCCAGCATTTT CASSSDRVDQPQHF
TRBJ2-3 TRBV28 NA TRBD2 TGTGCCAGCAACCCGGCGGGGGACCCAGATACGCAGTATTTT CASNPAGDPDTQYF
TRBJ1-5 TRBV27 NA NA TGTGCCAGCAGTCTCCAAGGGGCGCTCAATCAGCCCCAGCATTTT CASSLQGALNQPQHF
TRBJ2-7 TRBV4-2 NA NA TGTGCCAGCAGCCAAGATTGGGGCCACCGCTACGAGCAGTACTTC CASSQDWGHRYEQYF
TRBJ2-7 TRBV2 NA TRBD1 TGTGCCAGCAGTGAGATGCGGTTTACAGGGGGAAATACCTACGAGCAGTACTTC CASSEMRFTGGNTYEQYF
TRBJ2-7 TRBV19 NA TRBD1 TGTGCCAGTAGTATGCGGACAGGCTCCTACGAGCAGTACTTC CASSMRTGSYEQYF
TRBJ2-5 TRBV5-6 NA NA TGTGCCAGCAGCTTGGATGGGGCCCTGGGGCAAGAGACCCAGTACTTC CASSLDGALGQETQYF
TRBJ1-5 TRBV15 NA NA TGTGCCACCAGCAGAGGAGGAGGCAATCAGCCCCAGCATTTT CATSRGGGNQPQHF
TRBJ2-4 TRBV28 NA TRBD1 TGTGCCAGCAGCCAAACCGGGACAGGGGGCAACATTCAGTACTTC CASSQTGTGGNIQYF
TRBJ1-2 TRBV7-8 NA NA TGTGCCAGCAGGCCTCCGGGGGGCTATGGCTACACCTTC CASRPPGGYGYTF
TRBJ2-3 TRBV29-1 NA NA TGCAGCGCGGGGGACACAGATACGCAGTATTTT CSAGDTDTQYF
TRBJ2-1 TRBV6-4 NA NA TGTGCCAGCAGTGCTGGGCAGTTCTATGAGCAGTTCTTC CASSAGQFYEQFF
TRBJ1-5 TRBV7-3 NA NA TGTGCCAGCAGCTTGACGGAGGGGAGAGGTAGCAATCAGCCCCAGCATTTT CASSLTEGRGSNQPQHF
TRBJ2-1 TRBV29-1 few NA TGCAGCGTCGGTTCGAGCTCCTACAATGAGCAGTTCTTC CSVGSSSYNEQFF
TRBJ1-5 TRBV6-1 NA NA TGTGCCAGCAGTGAAGCCAGGTTATCCCAAAATCAGCCCCAGCATTTT CASSEARLSQNQPQHF
TRBJ2-7 TRBV10-3 NA NA TGTGCCATCAGTGAGCCCCCTAGCTCCTACGAGCAGTACTTC CAISEPPSSYEQYF
TRBJ2-5 TRBV19 once TRBD1 TGTGCCAGTAGCAGGGGGATGGATTTAAGCAGAATACAAGAGACCCAGTACTTC CASSRGMDLSRIQETQYF
TRBJ2-1 TRBV2 few TRBD2 TGTGCCAGCAGTGATAGGTTGCGGGGGTACAATGAGCAGTTCTTC CASSDRLRGYNEQFF
TRBJ2-3 TRBV9 NA NA TGTGCCAGCAGCCCTGTAATAGATACGCAGTATTTT CASSPVIDTQYF
TRBJ1-5 TRBV6-1 once NA TGTGCCAGCAGTGAAGCGTTTCGTCAGCCCCAGCATTTT CASSEAFRQPQHF
TRBJ2-7 TRBV2 NA TRBD2 TGTGCCAGTCGGACTAGCGGTTCTTACGAGCAGTACTTC CASRTSGSYEQYF
TRBJ2-1 TRBV19 once NA TGTGCCAGTAGTATCGGGACACAAAACAATGAGCAGTTCTTC CASSIGTQNNEQFF
TRBJ2-5 TRBV6-1 few NA TGTGCCAGCAGACAGGGGGGGGGCGGCGAGACCCAGTACTTC CASRQGGGGETQYF
TRBJ2-6 TRBV19 NA NA TGTGCCAGCCATTACCCAGGGGGACTAGATGGGGCCAACGTCCTGACTTTC CASHYPGGLDGANVLTF
TRBJ2-7 TRBV29-1 NA NA TGCAGCGGTTCAAGGGGAGGAGCCGAGCAGTACTTC CSGSRGGAEQYF
TRBJ2-5 TRBV18 NA TRBD1 TGTGCCAGCTCACCTAATCGACAGGGAAAGAAGTTGAAGGGGCAAGAGACCCAGTACTTC CASSPNRQGKKLKGQETQYF
TRBJ2-7 TRBV5-1 NA TRBD2 TGCGCCAGCAGCTTTAGCGGGGCTGCAACCTACGAGCAGTACTTC CASSFSGAATYEQYF
TRBJ2-1 TRBV7-3 NA TRBD2 TGTGCCAGCAGCCAAGGACTAGCGACGAACAATGAGCAGTTCTTC CASSQGLATNNEQFF